This TCR beta chain originates from a study of immune evolution from preneoplasia to lung adenocarcinoma. About the study: HLA loss of heterozygosity: less than 9% AIS, around 16% MIA, about 30% ADC, none AAH. Study conclusions and caveats: Later-stage lesions appeared to have more T cells, more diversity, less clonality.

Here immunoSEQ multiplex PCR was the method, and the copy in TCRdb shows in-frame clones only, minus some. This sample carries roughly 8,800 clones, roughly four fifths of them seen once, and the ten largest clones take just under 3%. In its sample, this clone was seen once. The antigen is unknown. Nucleic acids came from premalignant or tumor cells enriched by macro-dissection. Germline CDR1 KGHSH, CDR2 LQKENI. CDR3 length equals 17 residues. The germline V and J ends were trimmed by 2 bases and 2 bases, with 17 bases remaining between them. Source material: FFPE lung adenocarcinoma in situ tissue. The receptor was isolated from a person aged 70 to 85 with lung adenocarcinoma. The chain joins TRBV18 to TRBJ2-3; D might be TRBD2 (6 bases). CDR3 DNA: TGTGCCAGCTCACCAGTTGGAGGGACCCCTTTCACAGATACGCAGTATTTT. This encodes CASSPVGGTPFTDTQYF.